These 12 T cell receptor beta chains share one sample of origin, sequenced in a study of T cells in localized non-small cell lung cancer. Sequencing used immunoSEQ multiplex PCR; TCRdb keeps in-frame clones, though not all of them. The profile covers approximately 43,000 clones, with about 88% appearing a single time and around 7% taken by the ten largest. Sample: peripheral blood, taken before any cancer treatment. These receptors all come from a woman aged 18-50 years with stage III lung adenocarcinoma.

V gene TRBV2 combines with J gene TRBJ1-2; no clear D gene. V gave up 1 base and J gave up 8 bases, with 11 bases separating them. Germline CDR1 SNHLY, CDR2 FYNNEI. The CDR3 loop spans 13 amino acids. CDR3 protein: CASSEGPRGGYTF. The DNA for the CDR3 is TGTGCCAGCAGTGAAGGGCCCCGAGGAGGCTACACCTTC.

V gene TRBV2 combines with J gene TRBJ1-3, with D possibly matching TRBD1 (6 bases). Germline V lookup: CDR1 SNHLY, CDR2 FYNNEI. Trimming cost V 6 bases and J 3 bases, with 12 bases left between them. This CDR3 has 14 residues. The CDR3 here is CASRKGGVGNTIYF. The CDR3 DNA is TGTGCCAGCAGAAAGGGGGGCGTTGGAAACACCATATATTTT.

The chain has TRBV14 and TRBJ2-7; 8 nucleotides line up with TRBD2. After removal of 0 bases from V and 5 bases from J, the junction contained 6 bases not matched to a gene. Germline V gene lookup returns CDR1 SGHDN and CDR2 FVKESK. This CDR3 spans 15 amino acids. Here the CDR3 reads CASSQDLYGGDEQYF. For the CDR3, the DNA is TGTGCCAGCAGCCAAGATTTATACGGGGGGGACGAGCAGTACTTC.

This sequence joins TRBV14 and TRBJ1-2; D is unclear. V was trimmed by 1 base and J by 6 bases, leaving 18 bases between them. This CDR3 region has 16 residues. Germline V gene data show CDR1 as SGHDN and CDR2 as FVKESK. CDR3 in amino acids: CASSQVGVGRINGYTF. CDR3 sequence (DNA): TGTGCCAGCAGCCAAGTGGGAGTGGGGAGAATTAATGGCTACACCTTC. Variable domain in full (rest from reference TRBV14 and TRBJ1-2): EAGVTQFPSHSVIEKGQTVTLRCDPISGHDNLYWYRRVMGKEIKFLLHFVKESKQDESGMPNNRFLAERTGGTYSTLKVQPAELEDSGVYFCASSQVGVGRINGYTFGSGTRLTVV.

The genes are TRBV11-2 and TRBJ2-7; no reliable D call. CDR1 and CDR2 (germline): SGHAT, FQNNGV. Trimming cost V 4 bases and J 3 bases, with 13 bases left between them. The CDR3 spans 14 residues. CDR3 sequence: CASSSPTGIYEQYF. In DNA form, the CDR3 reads TGTGCCAGCAGCTCCCCTACGGGTATCTACGAGCAGTACTTC.

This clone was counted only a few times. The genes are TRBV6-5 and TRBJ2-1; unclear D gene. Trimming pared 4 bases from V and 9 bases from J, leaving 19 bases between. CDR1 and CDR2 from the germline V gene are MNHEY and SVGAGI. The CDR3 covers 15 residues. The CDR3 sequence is CASSSEFRSAGEQFF. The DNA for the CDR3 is TGTGCCAGCAGTTCAGAGTTTAGGTCGGCCGGTGAGCAGTTCTTC.

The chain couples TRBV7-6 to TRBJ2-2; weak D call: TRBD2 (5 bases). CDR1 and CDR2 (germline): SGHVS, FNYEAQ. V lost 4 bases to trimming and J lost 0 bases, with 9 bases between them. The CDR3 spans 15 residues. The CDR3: CASSSTGTNTGELFF. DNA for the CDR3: TGTGCCAGCAGCTCCACCGGGACGAACACCGGGGAGCTGTTTTTT. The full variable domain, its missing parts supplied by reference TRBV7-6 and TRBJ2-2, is GAGVSQSPRYKVTKRGQDVALRCDPISGHVSLYWYRQALGQGPEFLTYFNYEAQQDKSGLPNDRFSAERPEGSISTLTIQRTEQRDSAMYRCASSSTGTNTGELFFGEGSRLTVL.

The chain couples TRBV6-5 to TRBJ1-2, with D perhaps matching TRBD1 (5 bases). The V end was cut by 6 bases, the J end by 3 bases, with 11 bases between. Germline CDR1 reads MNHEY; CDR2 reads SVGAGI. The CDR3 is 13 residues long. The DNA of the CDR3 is TGTGCCAGCAGGACCCGGGGGTACTATGGCTACACCTTC. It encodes CASRTRGYYGYTF.

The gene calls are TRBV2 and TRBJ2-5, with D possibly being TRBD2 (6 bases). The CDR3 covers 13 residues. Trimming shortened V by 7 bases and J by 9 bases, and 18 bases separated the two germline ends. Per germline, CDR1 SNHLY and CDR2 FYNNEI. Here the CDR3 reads CASTSATPGAQYF. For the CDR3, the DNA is TGTGCCAGCACTAGCGCGACCCCTGGGGCCCAGTACTTC.

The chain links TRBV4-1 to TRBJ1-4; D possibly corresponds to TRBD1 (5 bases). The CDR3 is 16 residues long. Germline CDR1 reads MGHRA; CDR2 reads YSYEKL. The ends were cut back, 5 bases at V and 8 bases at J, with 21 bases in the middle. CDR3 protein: CASSKIGEGGGEKLFF. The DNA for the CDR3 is TGCGCCAGCAGCAAGATAGGGGAGGGCGGTGGCGAAAAACTGTTTTTT.

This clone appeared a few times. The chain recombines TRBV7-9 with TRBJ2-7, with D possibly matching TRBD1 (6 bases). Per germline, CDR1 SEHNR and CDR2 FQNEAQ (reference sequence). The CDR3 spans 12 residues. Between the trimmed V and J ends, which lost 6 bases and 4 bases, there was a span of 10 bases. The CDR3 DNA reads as TGTGCCAGCAGTTCCACAGGGTACGAGCAGTACTTC. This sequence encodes CASSSTGYEQYF.

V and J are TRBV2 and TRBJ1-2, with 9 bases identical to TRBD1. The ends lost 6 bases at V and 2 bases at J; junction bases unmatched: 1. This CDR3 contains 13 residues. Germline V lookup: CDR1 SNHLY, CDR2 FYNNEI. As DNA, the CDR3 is TGTGCCAGCAGCGGGACAGGGAACTATGGCTACACCTTC. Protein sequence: CASSGTGNYGYTF. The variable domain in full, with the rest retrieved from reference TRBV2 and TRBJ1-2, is EPEVTQTPSHQVTQMGQEVILRCVPISNHLYFYWYRQILGQKVEFLVSFYNNEISEKSEIFDDQFSVERPDGSNFTLKIRSTKLEDSAMYFCASSGTGNYGYTFGSGTRLTVV.